This TCR beta chain was obtained from a study of T cells in Graves' hyperthyroidism and ophthalmopathy. Researchers took RNA transcripts and amplified the TCR beta CDR3 regions from them. HTBI primers were employed in a first-round RT-PCR of the TCR CDR3. TCRdb independently ran MiXCR on the multiplex PCR reads; one entry per CDR3 protein. In the table there are around 570,000 distinct CDR3 sequences, roughly 21% of which are singletons. Study conclusions and caveats: Also found in blood were most expanded thyroid clonotypes above 0.001.

On this clonotype: Its antigen remains unknown.

This CDR3 comprises 16 residues. Germline V gives CDR1 LNHDA, CDR2 SQIVND (reference sequence). After removal of 3 bases from V and 6 bases from J, the junction contained 7 bases not matched to a gene. The authors took PBMCs from 8.5 to 10 ml fresh peripheral blood. The sequence came from a man aged 40-49 years with Graves' ophthalmopathy. The sequencing sample was made of blood. The rearrangement joins TRBV19 to TRBJ2-2; 10 nucleotides match TRBD2. CDR3 region: CASSMSLAGAAGELFF. The CDR3 DNA is TGTGCCAGTAGTATGAGTCTAGCGGGAGCAGCCGGGGAGCTGTTTTTT.